This record concerns one T cell receptor (beta chain) sequence. Its antigen is not known. TCRdb keeps only in-frame clones here, not all; method: immunoSEQ multiplex PCR. The table has some 120,000 clones, around 85% seen once; the top ten hold 5.8%. V lost 4 bases to trimming and J lost 1 base, with 7 bases between them. The CDR3 loop spans 13 amino acids. Germline values: CDR1 WNHNN, CDR2 SYGVQD (reference sequence). The time point was: blood 2 weeks post-SBRT. As for treatment: 15 Gy SBRT to primary tumor, nephrectomy 4 weeks later. The data are from a study of radiation and T cells in renal cell carcinoma. As for the study in general: Nephrectomy followed 15 Gy stereotactic body radiation by 4 weeks. Findings and limits, study-wide: Without pretreatment biopsies, baseline tumor clonotype presence was undetermined. From baseline, blood top tumor clonotypes peaked at 2 weeks post-radiation.

The origin of this receptor is a man aged 50 to 59 with renal cell carcinoma. The material sequenced was blood, taken from a patient whose treatment included radiotherapy and nephrectomy. The genes are TRBV10-1 and TRBJ1-1, with D uncertain. The CDR3 protein is CASSGESNTEAFF. The CDR3 nucleotides read TGCGCCAGCAGTGGTGAGTCGAACACTGAAGCTTTCTTT.